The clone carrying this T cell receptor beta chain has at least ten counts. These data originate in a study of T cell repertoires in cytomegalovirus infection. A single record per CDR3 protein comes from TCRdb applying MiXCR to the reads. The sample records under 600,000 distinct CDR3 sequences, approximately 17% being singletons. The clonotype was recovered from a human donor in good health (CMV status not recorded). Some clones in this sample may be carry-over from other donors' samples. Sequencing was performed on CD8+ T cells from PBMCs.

CDR3 amino acids: CASGTGYGYTF. The CDR3 bases are TGCGCCAGTGGCACCGGCTATGGCTACACCTTC. The chain has TRBV5-1 and TRBJ1-2; D is unclear. The V gene lost 8 bases and the J gene lost 4 bases, with 9 bases spanning the gap. Germline CDR1 reads SGHRS; CDR2 reads YFSETQ. The CDR3 is 11 residues long.